The rows below give T cell receptor beta chains drawn from one sample of a study of glioma-infiltrating T cells. TCRdb used MiXCR to reprocess the multiplex PCR reads, holding one entry per CDR3 protein. Of around 100,000 distinct CDR3 sequences listed, around 31% were seen once; the top ten hold about 40%. Sequencing was performed on glioma tissue, nonneoplastic brain tissue, or PBMCs (not recorded which). The receptors derive from a human donor with low-grade glioma or glioblastoma, undergoing nonglioma brain surgery, or in good health (not recorded which). CDR3s include the opening cysteine and the closing phenylalanine or tryptophan. D genes are given only for firm matches. Only some rows state a clone size, as once, few, many or a class for expanded clones.

size,V,J,D,DNA,CDR3
.,TRBV30,TRBJ2-1,TRBD1,TGTGCCTGGAGTGTGAACCGGGACAGCTACATTTACAATGAGCAGTTCTTC,CAWSVNRDSYIYNEQFF
many,TRBV29-1,TRBJ1-2,.,TGCAGCGTTGAGGACAGTATTGGCTACACCTTC,CSVEDSIGYTF
few,TRBV19,TRBJ1-1,.,TGTGCCAGTAGTTCCGCGAGAACGGCTTTCTTT,CASSSARTAFF
many,TRBV28,TRBJ1-5,.,TGTGCCAGCAGTGTGACGGACAACAATCAGCCCCAGCATTTT,CASSVTDNNQPQHF
once,TRBV29-1,TRBJ2-1,.,TGCAGCGTTGAGAGACAGGCCTTGGTCCATGAGCAGTTCTTC,CSVERQALVHEQFF
.,TRBV20-1,TRBJ1-5,.,TGCAGTGCCGGTGGGGACGGCAATCAGCCCCAGCATTTT,CSAGGDGNQPQHF
many,TRBV4-1,TRBJ2-1,.,TGCGCCAGCAGCCAAGTCGGGCGGGGTGTGATTGAGCAGTTCTTC,CASSQVGRGVIEQFF
few,TRBV29-1,TRBJ2-5,.,TGCAGCGTTGAAGGTTCGGTCCAAGAGACCCAGTACTTC,CSVEGSVQETQYF
.,TRBV7-2,TRBJ2-1,.,TGTGCCAGCAGCTTAACGACAGACTACAATGAGCAGTTCTTC,CASSLTTDYNEQFF
few,TRBV12-3/TRBV12-4,TRBJ2-5,TRBD2,TGTGCCAGCAGGGTTAGCGGGGGGGCCCTTGAGACCCAGTACTTC,CASRVSGGALETQYF
few,TRBV7-9,TRBJ2-5,TRBD1,TGTGCCAGCAGCTTGGGGACAGCACAACAAGAGACCCAGTACTTC,CASSLGTAQQETQYF
many,TRBV7-9,TRBJ1-1,.,TGTGCCAGCAGCCACGACGGAACTGAAGCTTTCTTT,CASSHDGTEAFF
many,TRBV28,TRBJ1-1,.,TGTGCCAGCAGTTTCGTGACCTTCACTGAAGCTTTCTTT,CASSFVTFTEAFF
.,TRBV12-3/TRBV12-4,TRBJ1-1,.,TGTGCCAGCATCGAAGCCCAGACGAACACTGAAGCTTTCTTT,CASIEAQTNTEAFF
.,TRBV10-3,TRBJ1-2,TRBD1,TGTGCCATCAGTGGGACAGGGAACTGTGGCTACACCTTC,CAISGTGNCGYTF
.,TRBV5-1,TRBJ1-1,.,TGCGCCAGCAGCTCACAAAAGATGAACACTGAAGCTTCCTTT,CASSSQKMNTEASF
few,TRBV7-9,TRBJ2-3,.,TGTGCCAGCAGCTCCGACCCCGGAACCACAGATACGCAGTATTTT,CASSSDPGTTDTQYF
.,TRBV29-1,TRBJ2-3,TRBD1,TGCAGCGTAGGGGGCCTGGATACGCAGTATTTT,CSVGGLDTQYF
many,TRBV20-1,TRBJ2-3,.,TGCAGTGCCTGGACCGGACCAGATACGCAGTATTTT,CSAWTGPDTQYF
many,TRBV28,TRBJ1-3,.,TGTGCCAGCAGTTTGAGGGGCCCCTCCTCTGGAAACACCATATATTTT,CASSLRGPSSGNTIYF
many,TRBV7-3,TRBJ2-1,.,TGTGCCAGCAGCGCACAATTAGGAAAAGACAATGAGCAGTTCTTC,CASSAQLGKDNEQFF
many,TRBV6-1,TRBJ2-5,TRBD1,TGTGCCAGCAGTGACGGGACAGGGGAAGAGACCCAGTACTTC,CASSDGTGEETQYF
many,TRBV16,TRBJ2-3,.,TGTGCCAGCAGCCTAAGGGGGTCCAGTACGCAGTATTTT,CASSLRGSSTQYF
many,TRBV20-1,TRBJ2-5,.,TGCAGTGCCAAGGTCCAGGGCTCAGAGACCCAGTACTTC,CSAKVQGSETQYF
.,TRBV7-6,TRBJ2-3,.,TGTGCCAGCAGCTTAGGACTAGTGGAGACAGATACGCAGTATTTT,CASSLGLVETDTQYF
many,TRBV4-1,TRBJ2-7,TRBD1,TGCGCCAGCAGCCAAGAGCGGTGGGTAGGGACAGTGCTATACGAGCAGTACTTC,CASSQERWVGTVLYEQYF
many,TRBV28,TRBJ2-2,TRBD2,TGTGCCAGCAGTTCTGAGGAGTTAGCGGGGGGTCAGAAGCTGTTTTTT,CASSSEELAGGQKLFF
many,TRBV2,TRBJ2-1,.,TGTGCCGGACGACGGTCCTACAATGAGCAGTTCTTC,CAGRRSYNEQFF
.,TRBV19,TRBJ2-3,.,TGTGCCAGTGCAGGTTACGATACGCAGTATTTT,CASAGYDTQYF
.,TRBV4-3,TRBJ2-1,TRBD2,TGCGCCAGCAGCCAAGCCGGGACTAGCGTGGACAATGAGCAGTTCTTC,CASSQAGTSVDNEQFF
few,TRBV29-1,TRBJ2-5,.,TGCAGCGCAGAAGGGGGGGCACGAGAGACCCAGTACTTC,CSAEGGARETQYF
few,TRBV29-1,TRBJ2-2,.,TGCAGCGTTTACACCGGGGAGCTGTTTTTT,CSVYTGELFF
few,TRBV4-3,TRBJ2-7,.,TGCGCCAGCAGCCAAGTTCCAGGGACCCTGAGGGGGGAGCAGTACTTC,CASSQVPGTLRGEQYF
.,TRBV7-3,TRBJ2-1,.,TGTGCCAGCAGCTTCGCTAGGGGGGATACCTACAATGAGCAGTTCTTC,CASSFARGDTYNEQFF
.,TRBV5-4,TRBJ2-3,.,TGTGCCAGCAGCCCCCCCACGGGGTCGACAGATACGCAGTATTTT,CASSPPTGSTDTQYF
few,TRBV6-6,TRBJ2-1,TRBD2,TGTGCCAGCAGTTACTCGTTCCGACTAGCGGGGGGTCCAACCTCCTACAATGAGCAGTTCTTC,CASSYSFRLAGGPTSYNEQFF
.,TRBV5-1,TRBJ2-3,TRBD1,TGCGCCAGCAGCACGGGGACAGCCCACACAGATACGCAGTATTTT,CASSTGTAHTDTQYF
.,TRBV12-3/TRBV12-4,TRBJ1-3,.,TGTGCCAGCAGTTTTAGTGGCCTGGGAAACACCATATATTTT,CASSFSGLGNTIYF
many,TRBV10-3,TRBJ2-3,.,TGTGCCATCAGTGAGTTGGCCGGTGAAGATACGCAGTATTTT,CAISELAGEDTQYF
many,TRBV7-6,TRBJ1-6,.,TGTGCCAGCAGCCTAGACTGGAATAATTCACCCCTCCACTTT,CASSLDWNNSPLHF
many,TRBV28,TRBJ2-2,.,TGTGCCAGCAGTTTATTCAGGGGTGGCGACACCGGGGAGCTGTTTTTT,CASSLFRGGDTGELFF
.,TRBV2,TRBJ1-2,.,TGTGCCAGCAGTGAAGCGCTTACAGCAGCTAACTATGGCTACACCTTC,CASSEALTAANYGYTF
many,TRBV6-2/TRBV6-3,TRBJ1-6,.,TGTGCCAGCAACCTCGGGGACTTGGCGAATTCACCCCTCCACTTT,CASNLGDLANSPLHF
.,TRBV28,TRBJ2-5,.,TGTGCCAGCCAAACGATTGAGACCCAGTACTTC,CASQTIETQYF
many,TRBV19,TRBJ1-2,.,.,CASSDSGYTFGYTF
many,TRBV20-1,TRBJ1-4,.,TGCAGTGCTAGAGGGTCGTCTGAAAAACTGTTTTTT,CSARGSSEKLFF
many,TRBV4-3,TRBJ2-3,TRBD1,TGCGCCAGCAGCCCCTGGGACAGGGGAGCAGATACGCAGTATTTT,CASSPWDRGADTQYF
few,TRBV7-2,TRBJ1-4,.,TGTGCCAGCAGCCGACAGAATGAAAAACTGTTTTTT,CASSRQNEKLFF
.,TRBV19,TRBJ2-3,.,TGTGCCACAGCGACAACTAGCACAGATACGCAGTATTTT,CATATTSTDTQYF
.,TRBV5-1,TRBJ1-5,.,TGCGCCAGCAGCCCCCTGGGGCCCTCGCCCCAGCATTTT,CASSPLGPSPQHF
few,TRBV19,TRBJ2-5,.,TGTGCCAGTAGTATTAGCACTACTCAAGAGACCCAGTACTTC,CASSISTTQETQYF
many,TRBV20-1,TRBJ1-1,.,TGCAGTGCTCAGAGAGCCGACCGGAACACTGAAGCTTTCTTT,CSAQRADRNTEAFF
.,TRBV5-5,TRBJ1-1,TRBD1,TGTGCCAGCAGCAATAGGGGACAGGGGGCGGAGGTTGAAGCTTTCTTT,CASSNRGQGAEVEAFF
few,TRBV18,TRBJ2-2,TRBD1,TGTGCCAGCTCGTCGACAGGGGGGAAGAACACCGGGGAGCTGTTTTTT,CASSSTGGKNTGELFF
.,TRBV20-1,TRBJ2-1,.,TGCAGTGCTAGAGGCCCCACTTCGGCCAATGAGCAGTTCTTC,CSARGPTSANEQFF
many,TRBV27,TRBJ1-2,.,TGTGCCAGCAGTTCCCCCGGGTTGTGGGCTTCCGATTCTAACTATGGCTACACCTTC,CASSSPGLWASDSNYGYTF
many,TRBV6-1,TRBJ2-3,.,TGTGCCAGCAGTCACCGACAGGACACAGATACGCAGTATTTT,CASSHRQDTDTQYF